The 20 T cell receptor beta chains presented below share a single source sample, sequenced in a study of blood T cell repertoires in COVID-19. TCRdb keeps only in-frame clones here, not all; method: immunoSEQ multiplex PCR. The sample carries about 110,000 clones, 82% recorded once. Specimen: peripheral blood. The receptors were sampled from a woman aged 55-69 years with acute or convalescent COVID-19.

The rearrangement uses TRBV2 and TRBJ2-2, with TRBD1 as a possible D gene (5 bases). The CDR3 has 15 amino acids. CDR1 is SNHLY, CDR2 FYNNEI, per germline. V was shortened by 4 bases and J by 7 bases, with 16 bases between the two germline ends. This CDR3 is CASSVTEDPSGELFF. CDR3 nucleotide sequence: TGTGCCAGCAGTGTGACAGAGGACCCCAGCGGGGAGCTGTTTTTT.

The chain combines TRBV7-2 with TRBJ2-6; 9 nucleotides align to TRBD1. The CDR3 covers 15 residues. After removal of 11 bases from V and 2 bases from J, the junction contained 7 bases not matched to a gene. The V gene's germline CDR1 is SGHTA and CDR2 FQGNSA. The CDR3 reads CAGGTGSPGANVLTF. As DNA, the CDR3 is TGTGCCGGGGGGACAGGGAGCCCTGGGGCCAACGTCCTGACTTTC. Full variable domain (remainder filled in from reference TRBV7-2 and TRBJ2-6): GAGVSQSPSNKVTEKGKDVELRCDPISGHTALYWYRQSLGQGLEFLIYFQGNSAPDKSGLPSDRFSAERTGGSVSTLTIQRTQQEDSAVYLCAGGTGSPGANVLTFGAGSRLTVL.

V gene TRBV21-1 combines with J gene TRBJ2-3; the table's D call of TRBD2 was not tested on the DNA. TRBV21-1 is recorded as a pseudogene. The CDR3 spans 16 residues. The CDR3 region is CASSRVERQELDTQYF. The CDR3 DNA reads TGTGCCAGCAGCAGAGTGGAGCGGCAGGAGCTAGATACGCAGTATTTT.

This rearrangement joins TRBV5-4 to TRBJ1-3; maybe TRBD1 (6 bases). Trimming stripped 7 bases from V and 2 bases from J, with 13 bases between. Germline assignment: CDR1 SGHNT and CDR2 YYREEE (reference sequence). The CDR3 runs to 14 residues. DNA for the CDR3: TGTGCCAGCGGCATAGGGGGAGCTGGAAACACCATATATTTT. Translation: CASGIGGAGNTIYF.

The table lists this clone with a count of one. The chain uses TRBV30 and TRBJ1-4; D uncertain. The CDR3 sequence is 15 residues long. Germline loops: CDR1 GTSNPN, CDR2 SVGIG (reference sequence). Trimming removed 1 base at V and 1 base at J, with 10 bases between. The CDR3 DNA reads as TGTGCCTGGAGTGGAGCGGGCGGAACTAATGAAAAACTGTTTTTT. Translation: CAWSGAGGTNEKLFF.

This clone is a singleton in its sample. This chain uses TRBV5-1 with TRBJ2-7, with TRBD1 identical over 10 bases. V shed 4 bases and J 3 bases; nucleotides not matched to a gene: 10. The CDR3 sequence is 16 residues long. Germline V gene sequence: CDR1 SGHRS, CDR2 YFSETQ. The CDR3 DNA reads TGCGCCAGCAGCGCCTCTTACCGGGACAGGGGCTACGAGCAGTACTTC. It specifies CASSASYRDRGYEQYF.

The J gene is TRBJ1-5, the V gene TRBV5-6; 9 bases fit TRBD1. With V trimmed by 1 base and J by 3 bases, 5 bases remained unmatched. CDR1 and CDR2 from the germline V gene are SGHDT and YYEEEE. The CDR3 is 16 residues long. The CDR3, as DNA: TGTGCCAGCAGCTTGACAGGGGGCTTCTCCAATCAGCCCCAGCATTTT. It specifies CASSLTGGFSNQPQHF.

The V and J genes are TRBV6-5 and TRBJ2-7, with 8 positions matching TRBD1. V gave up 5 bases and J gave up 3 bases; unmatched junction bases: 9. This CDR3 is 15 amino acids long. Germline V gene sequence: CDR1 MNHEY, CDR2 SVGAGI. For the CDR3, the DNA is TGTGCCAGCAGTCCCTCCTCCGGGACAGGCTACGAGCAGTACTTC. Amino acids: CASSPSSGTGYEQYF.

This sequence joins TRBV7-2 and TRBJ1-4, with D unclear. The CDR3 totals 14 residues. Germline values: CDR1 SGHTA, CDR2 FQGNSA. V lost 4 bases and J lost 5, with 11 bases in between. Here the CDR3 DNA reads TGTGCCAGCAGCTCCCAGGAAATGAATGAAAAACTGTTTTTT. Its protein product is CASSSQEMNEKLFF.

This chain uses TRBV28 with TRBJ1-5; D may be TRBD1 (6 bases). Germline V CDR1 and CDR2: MDHEN, SYDVKM. V lost 5 bases, J lost 5 bases, and 16 bases lay in between. The CDR3 sequence is 15 residues long. CDR3 in DNA: TGTGCCAGCAGTAAAAGAAGGACAGACTATCAGCCCCAGCATTTT. This gives the protein CASSKRRTDYQPQHF.

Only a few counts were recorded for this clone. The V gene is TRBV19, the J gene TRBJ2-1; TRBD1 aligns across 9 bases. V trimming: 8 bases; J trimming: 6 bases; junction bases outside the gene matches: 5. The germline CDR1 and CDR2 sequences are LNHDA and SQIVND (reference sequence). The CDR3 extends over 13 amino acids. The CDR3: CASRTGVINEQFF. As DNA, the CDR3 is TGTGCCAGTCGGACAGGGGTGATCAATGAGCAGTTCTTC.

The CDR3 nucleotides read TGCAGCGTTGAAGGGGGCTCTGACCGCGGGGGTTTCGATGAGCAGTTCTTC. Encoded protein: CSVEGGSDRGGFDEQFF. The gene calls are TRBV29-1 and TRBJ2-1; 7 nucleotides agree with TRBD2. Germline assignment: CDR1 SQVTM and CDR2 ANQGSEA. V dropped 1 base and J dropped 8; count of bases not matched to a gene: 17. This CDR3 spans 17 amino acids.

The rearrangement uses TRBV4-3 and TRBJ1-1; 8 nucleotides line up with TRBD1. Looked up from germline, CDR1 is LGHNA and CDR2 is YSLEER. With V trimmed by 4 bases and J by 0 bases, 13 bases remained unmatched. There are 18 residues in the CDR3. Here the CDR3 reads CASSLPRDRGEMNTEAFF. Written as DNA, the CDR3 is TGCGCCAGCAGCCTCCCTCGAGACAGGGGTGAGATGAACACTGAAGCTTTCTTT.

This clone was picked up a small number of times. The rearrangement uses TRBV4-1 and TRBJ2-5, with D possibly matching TRBD2 (7 bases). V gave up 1 base and J gave up 5 bases, with 17 bases separating them. The CDR3 spans 16 residues. CDR1 and CDR2 (germline): MGHRA, YSYEKL. DNA of the CDR3: TGCGCCAGCAGCCAAGGAATTGGGGGGGCAAGGGAGACCCAGTACTTC. Translated, it gives CASSQGIGGARETQYF.

The V and J genes are TRBV15 and TRBJ1-2; 8 bases map to TRBD1. The V segment lost 1 base and the J segment 3 bases; nucleotides outside the gene matches: 7. Germline V gene lookup returns CDR1 LNHNV and CDR2 YYDKDF (reference sequence). The CDR3 runs to 16 residues. This CDR3 reads CATSRGGTGGDYGYTF. The CDR3 bases are TGTGCCACCAGCAGAGGGGGTACAGGGGGTGACTATGGCTACACCTTC.

The rearrangement uses TRBV5-1 and TRBJ2-5, with D possibly TRBD2 on 5 matching bases. Germline values: CDR1 SGHRS, CDR2 YFSETQ. The CDR3 sequence is 15 residues long. V was shortened by 0 bases and J by 3 bases, with 12 bases between the two germline ends. Written as DNA, the CDR3 is TGCGCCAGCAGCTTGGGGTCTTTCGGGGAAGAGACCCAGTACTTC. This sequence encodes CASSLGSFGEETQYF. The full variable domain, in which reference TRBV5-1 and TRBJ2-5 provide the parts outside the CDR3, is KAGVTQTPRYLIKTRGQQVTLSCSPISGHRSVSWYQQTPGQGLQFLFEYFSETQRNKGNFPGRFSGRQFSNSRSEMNVSTLELGDSALYLCASSLGSFGEETQYFGPGTRLLVL.

This clone was recorded only once. This chain links TRBV21-1 with TRBJ1-5; the table's D call, TRBD1, was not checked against the DNA. TRBV21-1 is given as a pseudogene. This CDR3 is 17 amino acids long. In DNA, the CDR3 is TGTGCCAGCAGCAAAGAACAGGGACCTTATAGCAATCAGCCCCAGCATTTT. Amino acids: CASSKEQGPYSNQPQHF.

This clone was found a few times. The V call is TRBV5-6, the J call TRBJ1-1, with TRBD1 matching over 11 bases. The CDR3 has 18 residues. V dropped 3 bases and J dropped 3; count of bases not matched to a gene: 13. In germline, CDR1 is SGHDT, CDR2 YYEEEE. CDR3 nucleotides: TGTGCCAGCAGCTCAGGACAGGGGGCTAAGGTAGTTGACACTGAAGCTTTCTTT. It yields the protein CASSSGQGAKVVDTEAFF.

The chain joins TRBV30 to TRBJ1-5; D possibly corresponds to TRBD1 (6 bases). V lost 0 bases, J lost 3 bases, and 12 bases lay in between. Germline V gene sequence: CDR1 GTSNPN, CDR2 SVGIG (reference sequence). The length of the CDR3 is 15 residues. In nucleotides, the CDR3 is TGTGCCTGGAGTGTACTCGGACAGAACAATCAGCCCCAGCATTTT. Its protein product is CAWSVLGQNNQPQHF.

Turning to this clone: Relative to the germline gene, one junction end is altered; a read error may explain this. The V and J genes are TRBV15 and TRBJ1-2, with 7 bases that match TRBD1. Germline values: CDR1 LNHNV, CDR2 YYDKDF (reference sequence). This CDR3 is built from 13 residues. The CDR3 coding sequence is TGTGCCACCAGCAGAGAGGGGGCGGGACAGTCCTTCTTC. It encodes CATSREGAGQSFF. Based on the CDR3 plus reference TRBV15 and TRBJ1-2, the full variable domain is DAMVIQNPRYQVTQFGKPVTLSCSQTLNHNVMYWYQQKSSQAPKLLFHYYDKDFNNEADTPDNFQSRRPNTSFCFLDIRSPGLGDTAMYLCATSREGAGQSFFGSGTRLTVV.